Listed below are T cell receptor beta chains from one sample, sequenced in a study of blood T cell repertoires in COVID-19. The protocol was immunoSEQ multiplex PCR, while the TCRdb copy is restricted to in-frame clones and leaves out a portion. The table shows 89,000 or so clones, with about 82% occurring only once. The sample comprised peripheral blood. The receptors were sampled from a man in his forties or fifties with active COVID-19. Both conserved end residues are part of each CDR3. D genes are given only for firm matches. Clone size is not always given. Where it is, it says once, few, many or a class for expanded clones.

CDR3aa	CDR3nt	d_gene	abundance	v_gene	len	j_gene
CASLRSGSENTIYF	TGTGCCAGCCTCAGGTCTGGGTCGGAAAACACCATATATTTT	NA	NA	TRBV19	14	TRBJ1-3
CASSRQGNTEAFF	TGTGCCAGCAGCCGACAGGGGAACACTGAAGCTTTCTTT	TRBD1	NA	TRBV28	13	TRBJ1-1
CASSLVSGSYEQYF	TGCGCCAGCAGCTTGGTGAGCGGGAGCTACGAGCAGTACTTC	TRBD2	NA	TRBV5-1	14	TRBJ2-7
CASGWTGIRTGELFF	TGTGCCAGCGGCTGGACAGGCATACGCACCGGGGAGCTGTTTTTT	TRBD1	NA	TRBV27	15	TRBJ2-2
CASSLESATGLSEKLFF	TGTGCCAGCAGCTTAGAGAGCGCGACAGGGTTATCTGAAAAACTGTTTTTT	TRBD1	NA	TRBV7-9	17	TRBJ1-4
CASSRGGGLSYEQYF	TGTGCCAGTAGTAGAGGCGGGGGCCTTTCCTACGAGCAGTACTTC	NA	NA	TRBV19	15	TRBJ2-7
CASSQTTGSNSPLHF	TGTGCCAGCAGCCAAACGACAGGGAGTAATTCACCCCTCCACTTT	TRBD1	once	TRBV14	15	TRBJ1-6
CASSPLAGALQRF	TGTGCCAGCAGCCCACTAGCGGGGGCCCTCCAGCGCTTC	TRBD2	few	TRBV7-2	13	TRBJ2-7
CASSLNRGGEETQYF	TGTGCTAGCAGCTTAAATAGGGGGGGAGAAGAGACCCAGTACTTC	NA	NA	TRBV7-7	15	TRBJ2-5
CASSLGGQVGETQYF	TGTGCCAGCAGCTTAGGGGGACAGGTCGGAGAGACCCAGTACTTC	TRBD1	NA	TRBV7-9	15	TRBJ2-5
CASSPGTGHTDTQYF	TGTGCTAGCAGCCCCGGGACAGGGCACACAGATACGCAGTATTTT	TRBD1	NA	TRBV7-7	15	TRBJ2-3
CASSDGGGGYGYTF	TGTGCCAGCAGCGATGGGGGGGGCGGCTATGGCTACACCTTC	NA	NA	TRBV5-4	14	TRBJ1-2
CASSYEGGPGETQYF	TGTGCCAGCAGTTATGAGGGGGGGCCGGGAGAGACCCAGTACTTC	NA	NA	TRBV6-2/TRBV6-3	15	TRBJ2-5
CASSQSGMEAGANVLTF	TGTGCCAGCAGCCAATCAGGGATGGAAGCTGGGGCCAACGTCCTGACTTTC	NA	NA	TRBV4-2	17	TRBJ2-6
CASSSPSGREPNEQFF	TGTGCCAGCAGTTCCCCGAGCGGGAGGGAACCCAATGAGCAGTTCTTC	TRBD2	NA	TRBV28	16	TRBJ2-1
CASSHYTTDKNIQYF	TGCGCCAGCAGCCACTATACGACTGACAAAAACATTCAGTACTTC	NA	NA	TRBV4-3	15	TRBJ2-4
CASSLEQQVYEQYF	TGCGCCAGCAGCTTGGAGCAGCAGGTTTACGAGCAGTACTTC	NA	NA	TRBV5-1	14	TRBJ2-7
CASSLSQNTEAFF	TGTGCCAGCAGCTTGAGCCAGAACACTGAAGCTTTCTTT	NA	few	TRBV5-8	13	TRBJ1-1
CASSLQGASYEQYF	TGCGCCAGCAGCCTGCAGGGGGCCTCCTACGAGCAGTACTTC	TRBD1	few	TRBV4-1	14	TRBJ2-7
CASSVGGETYNEQFF	TGTGCCAGCAGCGTAGGGGGAGAAACCTACAATGAGCAGTTCTTC	NA	once	TRBV9	15	TRBJ2-1
CASSLVTQGGNGYTF	TGTGCCAGCAGCTTGGTAACTCAGGGTGGGAATGGCTACACCTTC	NA	NA	TRBV5-6	15	TRBJ1-2